Presented here are 11 T cell receptor beta chains from one specimen sequenced in a study of T cell repertoires in ileal Crohn's disease. Sequenced by immunoSEQ multiplex PCR; TCRdb stores in-frame clones only, minus some. The sample consists of several thousand clones, roughly 71% of them appearing once. The time point was: neoterminal ileum biopsy at postoperative endoscopy, about 6 months after surgery. Material for sequencing was ileal tissue. Receptors originate from an adult with Crohn's disease.

V gene TRBV28 combines with J gene TRBJ1-5, with D possibly being TRBD1 (5 bases). Germline values: CDR1 MDHEN, CDR2 SYDVKM. CDR3 length: 14 amino acids. Trimming shortened V by 2 bases and J by 7 bases, and 12 bases separated the two germline ends. The CDR3 region has the DNA TGTGCCAGCAGTTTAGCCAGGGTAGGACAGCCCCAGCATTTT. Protein sequence: CASSLARVGQPQHF. The full variable domain, rest sourced from reference TRBV28 and TRBJ1-5, is DVKVTQSSRYLVKRTGEKVFLECVQDMDHENMFWYRQDPGLGLRLIYFSYDVKMKEKGDIPEGYSVSREKKERFSLILESASTNQTSMYLCASSLARVGQPQHFGDGTRLSIL.

The chain couples TRBV25-1 to TRBJ2-2; TRBD1 might be the D (5 bases). The CDR3 spans 15 residues. The V end was cut by 6 bases, the J end by 4 bases, with 15 bases between. Germline CDR1 MGHDK, CDR2 SYGVNS. CDR3 nucleotide sequence: TGTGCCAGCAGAGGTGACAGCTTGTCCACCGGGGAGCTGTTTTTT. Protein product: CASRGDSLSTGELFF.

The J gene is TRBJ1-2, the V gene TRBV5-1; 9 nucleotides agree with TRBD1. This CDR3 comprises 13 residues. Germline V CDR1 and CDR2: SGHRS, YFSETQ. V was clipped by 3 bases and J by 4 bases; unmatched bases: 1. The CDR3 DNA is TGCGCCAGCAGCTGGACAGGGGTCTATGGCTACACCTTC. Translating gives CASSWTGVYGYTF.

The chain is built from TRBV5-8 and TRBJ2-7; D may be TRBD1 (5 bases). CDR1 and CDR2 (germline): SGHTS, YDEGEE. V dropped 2 bases and J dropped 6 bases, with 12 bases sitting between them. The CDR3 is 13 residues long. CDR3 residues: CASSFIGASEQYF. The CDR3 DNA reads TGTGCCAGCAGCTTTATAGGGGCGAGCGAGCAGTACTTC.

The chain has TRBV6-1 and TRBJ2-7; TRBD2 is a possible D gene (5 bases). CDR3 length equals 15 residues. Germline V gives CDR1 MNHNS, CDR2 SASEGT. Trimming removed 6 bases from V and 0 bases from J, with 15 bases in between. This CDR3 is CASRGVDGFSYEQYF. CDR3 coding DNA: TGTGCCAGCAGGGGAGTGGACGGCTTCTCCTACGAGCAGTACTTC.

J is TRBJ2-3 and V is TRBV6-1; 9 bases align to TRBD1. V gave up 5 bases and J gave up 4 bases; unmatched junction bases: 4. CDR1 is MNHNS, CDR2 SASEGT, per germline. The CDR3 extends over 14 amino acids. This chain's CDR3 is CASSTGGQADTQYF. The CDR3 region has the DNA TGTGCCAGCAGTACAGGGGGCCAAGCAGATACGCAGTATTTT.

This sequence joins TRBV7-3 and TRBJ2-2; perhaps TRBD1 as D (6 bases). Per the germline V gene, CDR1 is SGHTA and CDR2 is FQGTGA. The CDR3 length is 15 residues. The V end lost 5 bases, the J end lost 3 bases, and 13 bases lay between the germline ends. The CDR3 spells CASSPSGAHTGELFF. The CDR3, as DNA: TGTGCCAGCAGCCCCTCAGGGGCACACACCGGGGAGCTGTTTTTT.

The chain couples TRBV10-3 to TRBJ2-1, with 8 positions matching TRBD1. The germline V gene encodes CDR1 ENHRY and CDR2 SYGVKD. The CDR3 consists of 16 residues. The J segment lost 8 bases and the V segment lost 6 bases, leaving 15 bases of the junction unmatched. Here the CDR3 DNA reads TGTGCCATCAGCAACCGGGACAGGAAGGGTGTGGATGAGCAGTTCTTC. Its translation: CAISNRDRKGVDEQFF.

This clone was seen a single time. The chain recombines TRBV27 with TRBJ2-7; D is perhaps TRBD1 (6 bases). The CDR3 runs to 16 residues. V dropped 5 bases and J dropped 0 bases, with 17 bases sitting between them. The germline V gene has CDR1 MNHEY and CDR2 SMNVEV (reference sequence). The CDR3 region is CASSIWVGQCSYEQYF. The CDR3 DNA follows: TGTGCCAGCAGTATCTGGGTTGGACAGTGCTCCTACGAGCAGTACTTC.

The chain has TRBV5-1 and TRBJ2-2; 9 positions match TRBD1. Germline CDR1 reads SGHRS; CDR2 reads YFSETQ. This CDR3 is 17 amino acids long. V gave up 4 bases and J gave up 4 bases; unmatched junction bases: 11. CDR3 in DNA: TGCGCCAGCAGCACGGGGGGTACGGACAGGGGCACCGGGGAGCTGTTTTTT. Translation gives CASSTGGTDRGTGELFF.

The chain links TRBV7-8 to TRBJ2-2; perhaps TRBD1 as D (5 bases). The germline V gene encodes CDR1 SGHVS and CDR2 FQNEAQ. V lost 3 bases, J lost 1 base, and 9 bases lay in between. The CDR3 totals 15 residues. The CDR3 coding sequence is TGTGCCAGCAGCTTCACTGGACAGAACACCGGGGAGCTGTTTTTT. Protein product: CASSFTGQNTGELFF.